The T cell receptor (beta chain) described here comes from a study of blood T cells in healthy people across ages. Points from the study as a whole: Researchers report that TCR beta diversity correlated strongly with naive T cell percentage.

Trimming took off 5 bases at V and 5 bases at J, with 12 bases between the two ends. This CDR3 contains 13 residues. Germline assignment: CDR1 ENHRY and CDR2 SYGVKD. A note on this clonotype: Its antigen is not identified.

A second PCR, run for roughly 7 to 11 cycles, used a sample-barcoded 5' primer plus a J-beta primer mix. Individual samples furnished no less than 3 million CDR3-containing paired-end reads apiece. TCRdb reanalysed the 5' RACE reads using MiXCR and keeps one entry per CDR3 protein. The sample gives approximately 800,000 distinct CDR3 sequences, 60% to 80% of which show up once; around 30% is in the top ten. The clonotype originates from a man aged 25 to 40 in good health. The V and J genes are TRBV10-3 and TRBJ2-5; tentative D call: TRBD1 (6 bases). The sample comprised blood. CDR3 sequence: CAISWTAGETQYF. The DNA for the CDR3 is TGTGCCATCAGTTGGACAGCAGGGGAGACCCAGTACTTC.